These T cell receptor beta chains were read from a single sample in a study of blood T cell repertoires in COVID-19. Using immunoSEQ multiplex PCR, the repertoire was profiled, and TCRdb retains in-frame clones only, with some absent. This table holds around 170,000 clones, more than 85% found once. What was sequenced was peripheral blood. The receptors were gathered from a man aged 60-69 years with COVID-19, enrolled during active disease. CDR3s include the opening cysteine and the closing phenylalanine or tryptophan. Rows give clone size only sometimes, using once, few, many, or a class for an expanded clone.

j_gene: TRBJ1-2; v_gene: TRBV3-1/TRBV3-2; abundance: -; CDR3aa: CASSQGVQGGYTF
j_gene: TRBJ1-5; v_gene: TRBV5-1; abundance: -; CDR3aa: CASSMDGASNQPQHF
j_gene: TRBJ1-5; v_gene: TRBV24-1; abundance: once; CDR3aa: CATSDRDRGPNQPQHF
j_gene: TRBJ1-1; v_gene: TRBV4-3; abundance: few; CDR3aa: CASSQEGTGPTEAFF
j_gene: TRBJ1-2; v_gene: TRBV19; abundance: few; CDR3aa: CASSIDARERYGYTF
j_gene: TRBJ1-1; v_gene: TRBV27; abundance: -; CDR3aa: CASSTGQGHTEAFF
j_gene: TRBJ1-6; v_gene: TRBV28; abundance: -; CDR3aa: CASSSPGQNSPLHF
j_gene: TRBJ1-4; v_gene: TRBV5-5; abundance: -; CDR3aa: CASSSDTMGEKLFF
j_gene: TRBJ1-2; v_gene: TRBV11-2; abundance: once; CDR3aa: CASSLGSAGGYTF
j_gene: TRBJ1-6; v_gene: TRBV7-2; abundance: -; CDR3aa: CASSLQGDSPLHF
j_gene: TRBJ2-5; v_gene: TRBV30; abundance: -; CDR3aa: CAWSVRLQETQYF
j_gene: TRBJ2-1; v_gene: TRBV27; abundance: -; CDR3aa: CASSPTSAGMFSSYNEQFF
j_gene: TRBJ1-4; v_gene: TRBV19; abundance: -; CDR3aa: CASSIQHSGKLFF
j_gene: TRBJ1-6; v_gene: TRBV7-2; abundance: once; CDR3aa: CASSLPGNSPLHF
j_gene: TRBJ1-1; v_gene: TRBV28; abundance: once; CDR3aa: CASTTGGGEAFF
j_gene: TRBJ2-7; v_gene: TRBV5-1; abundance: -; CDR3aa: CASSFSRQGAAGEQYF
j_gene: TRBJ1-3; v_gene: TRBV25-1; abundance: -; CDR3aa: CASRETGRNTIYF
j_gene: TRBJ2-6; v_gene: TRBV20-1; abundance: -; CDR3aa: CSASTPSGANVLTF
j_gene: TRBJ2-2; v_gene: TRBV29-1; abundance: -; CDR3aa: CSVDGENTGELFF
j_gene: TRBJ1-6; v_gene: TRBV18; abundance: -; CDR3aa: CASSLGQFNSPLHF
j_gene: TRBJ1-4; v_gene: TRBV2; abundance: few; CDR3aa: CAGGTVLATNEKLFF
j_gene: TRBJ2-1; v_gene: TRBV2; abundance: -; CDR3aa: CASTERDRGREQFF
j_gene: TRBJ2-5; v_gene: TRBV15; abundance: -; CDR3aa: CATSRSAGAIQETQYF
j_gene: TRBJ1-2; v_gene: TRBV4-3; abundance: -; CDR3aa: CASSQAVRGRYGYTF
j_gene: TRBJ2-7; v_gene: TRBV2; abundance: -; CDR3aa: CASSPLAGGTYEQYF
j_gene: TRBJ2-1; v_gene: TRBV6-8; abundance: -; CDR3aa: CASRVDEQFF
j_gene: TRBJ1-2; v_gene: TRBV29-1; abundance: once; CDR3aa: CTIDTGGGYTF
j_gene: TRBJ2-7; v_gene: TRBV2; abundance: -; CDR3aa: CASSEEVLAGDKYF
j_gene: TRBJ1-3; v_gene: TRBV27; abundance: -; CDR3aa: CASSPLTGGRVNTIYF
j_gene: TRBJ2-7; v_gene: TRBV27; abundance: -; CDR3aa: CASRLLGSGRYEQYF
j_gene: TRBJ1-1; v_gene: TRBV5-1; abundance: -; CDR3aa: CASSWIPGDTEAFF
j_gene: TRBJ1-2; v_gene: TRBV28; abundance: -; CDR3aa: CASSFNRDYGYTF
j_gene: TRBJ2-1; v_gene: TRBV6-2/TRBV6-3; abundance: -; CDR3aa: CASSSPLAGGEQFF
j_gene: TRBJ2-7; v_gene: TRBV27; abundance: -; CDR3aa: CASSLSGGFEQYF
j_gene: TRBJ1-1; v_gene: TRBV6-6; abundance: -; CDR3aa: CASSYTNRGGTEAFF
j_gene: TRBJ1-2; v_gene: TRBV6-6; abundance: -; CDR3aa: CASITGAGGYTF
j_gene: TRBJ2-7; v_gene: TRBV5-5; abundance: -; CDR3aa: CASSLALGQESYEQYF
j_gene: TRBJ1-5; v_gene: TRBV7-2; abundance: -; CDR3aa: CASSAMEGRVQPQHF
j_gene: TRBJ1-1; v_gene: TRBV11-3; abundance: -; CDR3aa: CASSFGTGGIGTEAFF
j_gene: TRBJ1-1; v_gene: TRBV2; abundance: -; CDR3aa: CASSARQYLGFGEAFF
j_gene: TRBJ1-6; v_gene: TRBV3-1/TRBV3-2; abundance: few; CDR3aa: CASRQLQRNSPLHF